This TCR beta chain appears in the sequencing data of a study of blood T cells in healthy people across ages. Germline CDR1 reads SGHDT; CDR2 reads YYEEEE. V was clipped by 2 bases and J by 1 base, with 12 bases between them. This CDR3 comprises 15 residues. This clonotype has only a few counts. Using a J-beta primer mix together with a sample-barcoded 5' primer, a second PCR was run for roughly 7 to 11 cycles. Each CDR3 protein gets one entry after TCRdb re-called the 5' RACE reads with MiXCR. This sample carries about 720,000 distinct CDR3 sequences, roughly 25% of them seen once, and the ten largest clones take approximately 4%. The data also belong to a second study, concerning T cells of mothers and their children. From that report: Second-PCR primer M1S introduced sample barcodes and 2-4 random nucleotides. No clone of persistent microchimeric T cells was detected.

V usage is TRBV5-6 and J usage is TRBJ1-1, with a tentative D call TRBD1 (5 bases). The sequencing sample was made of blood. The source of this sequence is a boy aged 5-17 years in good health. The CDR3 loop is CASSFGPGPNTEAFF. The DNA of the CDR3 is TGTGCCAGCAGCTTTGGGCCGGGACCGAACACTGAAGCTTTCTTT.